A selection of T cell receptor beta chains follows, all from one sample in a study of Graves' ophthalmopathy and Graves' hyperthyroidism. TCRdb called the multiplex PCR reads again in MiXCR, with one record for every CDR3 protein. Of hundreds of thousands of distinct CDR3 sequences detected, about 38% appear once; the ten largest clones hold around 3%. Sequencing used peripheral blood. These receptors were taken from an adult man with Graves' ophthalmopathy. The CDR3 runs from the conserved cysteine through the conserved F or W. The D gene is left open where the match is weak. Clone size is not always given. Where it is, it says once, few, many or a class for expanded clones.

>few|TRBV6-1|.|TRBJ1-2
TGTGCCAGCAGTGATTATCACCGGCAGAACTATGGCTACACCTTC
CASSDYHRQNYGYTF
>many|TRBV29-1|TRBD1|TRBJ2-3
TGCAGCGTTGGGGGACAGAGCACAGATACGCAGTATTTT
CSVGGQSTDTQYF
>.|TRBV6-5|.|TRBJ1-4
TGTGCCAGCAGTTACATTGATCCGGGTCGGGAAAAACTGTTTTTT
CASSYIDPGREKLFF
>.|TRBV20-1|TRBD1|TRBJ1-1
TGCAGTGCTAGAGATTTAGGGGGCTTGAACACTGAAGCTTTCTTT
CSARDLGGLNTEAFF
>many|TRBV24-1|.|TRBJ2-6
TGTGCCACCAGTGACCGGGGACCGCTGACTGGGGCCAACGTCCTGACTTTC
CATSDRGPLTGANVLTF
>once|TRBV6-2/TRBV6-3|.|TRBJ2-2
TGTGCCAGCAGTTCACGGGGGATGGGAACCGGGGAGCTGTTTTTT
CASSSRGMGTGELFF
>many|TRBV15|TRBD1|TRBJ1-4
TGTGCCACCAGCAGAAGAAAGACCGGGACAGCTAATGAAAAACTGTTTTTT
CATSRRKTGTANEKLFF
>many|TRBV7-8|.|TRBJ1-4
TGTGCCAGCAGCGACGACGTGTATGAAAAACTGTTTTTT
CASSDDVYEKLFF
>many|TRBV7-9|.|TRBJ2-5
TGTGCCAGCAGCTTCGAGGGCAGGCGGGCGGCCGAGACCCAGTACTTC
CASSFEGRRAAETQYF
>many|TRBV4-2|.|TRBJ1-4
TGTGCCAGCAGCCGGAGACACGGCCATAATGAAAAACTGTTTTTT
CASSRRHGHNEKLFF
>.|TRBV27|.|TRBJ2-2
TGTGCCACCTACGATATCGGGGAGCTGTTTTTT
CATYDIGELFF
>many|TRBV7-2|.|TRBJ1-5
TGTGCCAGCAGCTTAACGGGGGGGGCTGAGCAGCCCCAGCATTTT
CASSLTGGAEQPQHF
>many|TRBV20-1|.|TRBJ1-4
TGCAGTGCTAGAGATATTACAACAACTAATGAAAAACTGTTTTTT
CSARDITTTNEKLFF
>.|TRBV7-8|.|TRBJ2-7
TGTGCCAGCAGCTTAAGGCAGGCCAGTGGCTACAAGCAGTACTTC
CASSLRQASGYKQYF
>.|TRBV7-8|TRBD2|TRBJ2-7
TGTGCCAGCAGCTTTGCTAGCGGGGGGGGGAAGTACTTC
CASSFASGGGKYF
>.|TRBV7-7|TRBD2|TRBJ2-5
TGTGCTAGCAGCTTATACCCTAGCGGGAGGCAAGAGACCCAGTACTTC
CASSLYPSGRQETQYF
>many|TRBV7-9|.|TRBJ2-6
TGTGCCAGCAGCTTAGCAAGGGACCGCATCTCTGGGGCCAACGTCCTGACTTTC
CASSLARDRISGANVLTF
>many|TRBV19|.|TRBJ1-2
TGTGCCAGTAGTATCGGCGGGGCAAACTATGGCTACACCTTC
CASSIGGANYGYTF
>.|TRBV10-3|.|TRBJ1-5
TGTGCCAGCAGTGAATTTGGGTCACCCTATCACCCCCAGCATTTT
CASSEFGSPYHPQHF
>.|TRBV12-3/TRBV12-4|.|TRBJ2-3
TGTGCCAGCAGTCTCCTTTCAGGGGTAGATACGCAGTATTTT
CASSLLSGVDTQYF
>few|TRBV20-1|.|TRBJ2-2
TGCAGTGCTAGAGATGAGGGGTCCAGCGGGGAGCTGTTTTTT
CSARDEGSSGELFF
>.|TRBV2|TRBD1|TRBJ1-4
TGTGCCAGCAGCCGCGGGACAGGGAATAATGAAAAACTGTTTTTT
CASSRGTGNNEKLFF
>few|TRBV6-6|.|TRBJ2-2
TGTGCCAGCAGTAGGGCCCCAGGGAACGGGGAGCTGTTTTTT
CASSRAPGNGELFF
>.|TRBV9|.|TRBJ2-6
TGTGCCAGCACCCGGAGGGCCAACGTCCTGACTTTC
CASTRRANVLTF
>.|TRBV19|TRBD1|TRBJ1-1
TGTGCCAGTAGTGTACAAGGGACAGGGGAAACTGAAGCTTCCTTT
CASSVQGTGETEASF
>many|TRBV12-3/TRBV12-4|TRBD1|TRBJ1-3
TGTGCCAGCAGCGAGACAGGGTCTGGAAACACCATATATTTT
CASSETGSGNTIYF
>.|TRBV6-2/TRBV6-3|.|TRBJ2-5
TGTGCCAGCTCACCCTCCAGGTTAGCTGAGACCCAGTACTTC
CASSPSRLAETQYF
>many|TRBV10-1|.|TRBJ1-2
TGCGCCAGCAGTGAGGGCGTGGAGGATGGCTACACCTTC
CASSEGVEDGYTF
>many|TRBV25-1|TRBD1|TRBJ1-4
TGTGCCAGCAGTGACCTTGGGACAGGGGGAGAAAAACTGTTTTTT
CASSDLGTGGEKLFF
>few|TRBV2|TRBD1|TRBJ2-7
TGTGCCAGCAGTACCCGACAGGGAGTCACCCAAAAACAGTACTTC
CASSTRQGVTQKQYF
>.|TRBV27|.|TRBJ2-2
TGTGCCAGTTCTAGAACAGGGATACCCGGGGAGCTGTTTTTT
CASSRTGIPGELFF
>.|TRBV2|.|TRBJ1-6
TGTGCCAGCAGAGACAGGATTGGGAATTCACCCCTCCACTTT
CASRDRIGNSPLHF
>.|TRBV9|TRBD1|TRBJ1-4
TGTGCCAGCAGCAACCAACAGACAGGGGGCGCGGTTAATGAAAAACTGTTTTTT
CASSNQQTGGAVNEKLFF
>.|TRBV5-1|.|TRBJ1-1
TGCGCCAGCAGCTTGGTGTCAGGGGAGCACACTGAAGCTTTCTTT
CASSLVSGEHTEAFF